This is a list of T cell receptor beta chains from one sample in a study of CD8 T cells in Susac syndrome. MiXCR was run by TCRdb on the immunoSEQ multiplex PCR reads, yielding one entry per CDR3 protein. The sample holds around 90,000 distinct CDR3 sequences; approximately 96% are singletons and the top ten take 0.55% to 0.75%. Source material: CD8+ T cells from PBMCs. These receptors all come from a human donor with Susac syndrome. Each CDR3 is given with its conserved first and last residue. Fields, in order: V gene, CDR3 length, J gene, clone size, D gene, CDR3 protein, CDR3 DNA. The D gene is left open where the match is weak. Clone sizes are given selectively: once, few, many, or a class where the clone is expanded.

>TRBV7-3|14|TRBJ2-6|NA|NA
CASSANPGANVLTF
TGTGCCAGCAGCGCAAACCCTGGGGCCAACGTCCTGACTTTC
>TRBV6-1|15|TRBJ1-5|NA|TRBD1
CASSESRGAIRSQHF
TGTGCCAGCAGTGAATCCAGGGGGGCAATCAGGTCCCAGCATTTT
>TRBV5-4|15|TRBJ2-5|NA|TRBD1
CASSSRDRHQETQYF
TGTGCCAGCAGCTCCCGGGACAGACACCAAGAGACCCAGTACTTC
>TRBV30|14|TRBJ2-7|NA|TRBD1
CAWSGTGGTFKRYF
TGTGCCTGGAGCGGCACAGGGGGGACTTTTAAGCGGTACTTC
>TRBV9|13|TRBJ1-2|NA|NA
CASSTRPGGGYTF
TGTGCCAGCAGCACCCGACCGGGCGGGGGCTACACCTTC
>TRBV6-1|17|TRBJ1-5|NA|TRBD1
CATSPGQESISNQPQHF
TGTGCCACGAGTCCGGGACAGGAAAGTATTAGCAATCAGCCCCAGCATTTT
>TRBV20-1|13|TRBJ2-1|NA|NA
CSARAPPANEQFF
TGCAGTGCTAGGGCCCCGCCGGCCAATGAGCAGTTCTTC
>TRBV2|16|TRBJ2-2|NA|NA
CASSAQGVAATGELFF
TGTGCCAGCAGTGCCCAGGGGGTAGCGGCGACCGGGGAGCTGTTTTTT
>TRBV20-1|16|TRBJ1-6|NA|TRBD1
CSARVPTGADNSPLHF
TGCAGTGCTAGGGTTCCTACAGGGGCAGATAATTCACCCCTCCACTTT
>TRBV7-2|13|TRBJ2-7|NA|NA
CASRQTGTQEQYF
TGTGCCAGCAGACAAACCGGGACGCAGGAGCAGTACTTC
>TRBV30|13|TRBJ1-6|NA|NA
CAWSGGGNSPLHF
TGTGCCTGGAGCGGAGGGGGGAATTCACCCCTCCACTTT
>TRBV6-5|13|TRBJ1-2|NA|TRBD1
CASSKGADYGYTF
TGTGCCAGCAGTAAGGGGGCTGACTATGGCTACACCTTC
>TRBV29-1|16|TRBJ2-2|NA|TRBD2
CSVDPGGRGPTGELFF
TGCAGCGTGGACCCCGGAGGGAGGGGACCCACCGGGGAGCTGTTTTTT
>TRBV29-1|11|TRBJ1-2|NA|NA
CSVNPGGGYTF
TGCAGCGTGAACCCGGGGGGCGGCTACACCTTC
>TRBV27|13|TRBJ1-5|NA|TRBD1
CASSWARGVPQHF
TGTGCCAGCAGTTGGGCCAGGGGGGTGCCCCAGCATTTT
>TRBV6-1|17|TRBJ2-6|NA|NA
CASRARDEGSGANVLTF
TGTGCCAGCAGAGCCCGGGACGAGGGCTCTGGGGCCAACGTCCTGACTTTC
>TRBV12-3/TRBV12-4|16|TRBJ2-7|once|NA
CASSLGAGLAGYEQYF
TGTGCCAGCAGTTTAGGAGCCGGGCTGGCCGGGTACGAGCAGTACTTC
>TRBV2|13|TRBJ1-6|NA|NA
CASLDTGPSPLHF
TGTGCCAGCTTGGATACCGGGCCTTCACCCCTCCACTTT
>TRBV9|15|TRBJ2-5|NA|NA
CASSVVPTFQETQYF
TGTGCCAGCAGCGTAGTCCCTACATTTCAAGAGACCCAGTACTTC
>TRBV29-1|12|TRBJ2-3|NA|NA
CSVPTGTDTQYF
TGCAGCGTTCCGACAGGTACAGATACGCAGTATTTT
>TRBV30|14|TRBJ1-4|NA|TRBD1
CAWSIQGAEEKLFF
TGTGCCTGGAGTATCCAGGGGGCGGAGGAAAAACTGTTTTTT
>TRBV3-1|18|TRBJ2-6|NA|TRBD2
CASSQEGTSLSGANVLTF
TGTGCCAGCAGCCAAGAGGGGACTAGCTTGTCTGGGGCCAACGTCCTGACTTTC
>TRBV3-1|15|TRBJ2-7|NA|NA
CASSQALQGLYEQYF
TGTGCCAGCAGCCAAGCCCTACAGGGTCTCTACGAGCAGTACTTC
>TRBV6-5|14|TRBJ2-5|NA|NA
CASSSLFTWETQYF
TGTGCCAGCAGTTCCCTCTTCACCTGGGAGACCCAGTACTTC
>TRBV9|13|TRBJ1-2|once|NA
CASGGRGRYGYTF
TGTGCCAGCGGGGGCAGGGGCCGCTATGGCTACACCTTC
>TRBV20-1|16|TRBJ2-1|NA|TRBD2
CSARDQAGGLYNEQFF
TGCAGTGCTAGAGATCAAGCGGGGGGGTTATACAATGAGCAGTTCTTC
>TRBV12-5|14|TRBJ2-7|NA|NA
CASVLPGSSYEQYF
TGTGCTAGTGTTCTCCCAGGGAGCTCCTACGAGCAGTACTTC
>TRBV6-2/TRBV6-3|13|TRBJ1-1|NA|NA
CASSYTEVTEAFF
TGTGCCAGCAGTTACACGGAGGTCACTGAAGCTTTCTTT
>TRBV9|15|TRBJ1-5|once|NA
CASSAEGNLNQPQHF
TGTGCCAGCAGCGCTGAAGGGAATTTAAATCAGCCCCAGCATTTT
>TRBV30|15|TRBJ2-7|NA|TRBD1
CAWSDVRDSYYEQYF
TGTGCCTGGAGCGACGTCCGGGACAGTTACTACGAGCAGTACTTC
>TRBV18|16|TRBJ1-5|NA|TRBD1
CASSMNRGTSNQPQHF
TGTGCCAGCTCAATGAACAGGGGGACTAGCAATCAGCCCCAGCATTTT
>TRBV6-5|13|TRBJ1-2|NA|NA
CASRPLGAGGYTF
TGTGCCAGCAGGCCCCTTGGGGCGGGTGGCTACACCTTC
>TRBV12-3/TRBV12-4|15|TRBJ2-7|NA|NA
CASCPKLETSYEQYF
TGTGCCAGCTGTCCTAAATTAGAGACCTCCTACGAGCAGTACTTC
>TRBV3-1|14|TRBJ1-3|NA|NA
CASSQDSSGNTIYF
TGTGCCAGCAGCCAAGACAGCTCTGGAAACACCATATATTTT
>TRBV5-4|15|TRBJ1-2|NA|NA
CASSLDRAPNYGYTF
TGTGCCAGCAGCTTGGATCGGGCCCCTAACTATGGCTACACCTTC
>TRBV2|14|TRBJ2-7|NA|TRBD1
CASSAGTGAYEQYF
TGTGCCAGCAGTGCTGGGACAGGTGCCTACGAGCAGTACTTC